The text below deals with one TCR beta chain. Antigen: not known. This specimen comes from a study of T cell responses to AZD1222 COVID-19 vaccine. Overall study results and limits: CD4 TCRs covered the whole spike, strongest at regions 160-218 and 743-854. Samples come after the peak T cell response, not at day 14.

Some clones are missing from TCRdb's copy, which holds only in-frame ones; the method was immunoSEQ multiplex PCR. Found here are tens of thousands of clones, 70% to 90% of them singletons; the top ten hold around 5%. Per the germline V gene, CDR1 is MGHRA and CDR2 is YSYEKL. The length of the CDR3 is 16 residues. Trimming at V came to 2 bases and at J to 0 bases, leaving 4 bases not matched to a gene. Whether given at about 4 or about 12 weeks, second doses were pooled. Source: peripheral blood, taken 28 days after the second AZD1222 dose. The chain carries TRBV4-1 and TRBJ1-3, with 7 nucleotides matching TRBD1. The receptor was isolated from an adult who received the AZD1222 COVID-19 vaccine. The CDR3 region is CASSQQDRSSGNTIYF. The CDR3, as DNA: TGCGCCAGCAGCCAACAGGACAGGAGCTCTGGAAACACCATATATTTT.